This T cell receptor (beta chain) comes out of a study of early T cells in non-severe SARS-CoV-2 infection. On the study more broadly: Whole-blood bulk RNA, unsorted, was sequenced, and chains were unpaired. Study results and caveats: VDJdb-based annotation leaned toward anti-spike CD8 responses and missed private and CD4 specificities.

Notes on this clonotype: Its antigen is not identified.

Individual cDNA molecules carried attached unique molecular identifiers. TCRdb fed the 5' RACE reads into MiXCR, producing one record per CDR3 protein. There are 35,000 to 55,000 distinct CDR3 sequences in the sample; approximately 10% occur only once, and 20% to 25% lies in the top ten. Looked up from germline, CDR1 is LGHNA and CDR2 is YNFKEQ. The J segment lost 4 bases and the V segment lost 0 bases, leaving 7 bases of the junction unmatched. This CDR3 is built from 17 residues. The sequenced material came from whole blood. The rearrangement joins TRBV4-2 to TRBJ2-3, with 10 positions matching TRBD2. This TCR was recovered from an adult who was a healthcare worker with PCR-confirmed SARS-CoV-2 infection or an uninfected control (not recorded which). The CDR3 DNA sequence: TGTGCCAGCAGCCAAGAGCTAGCGGGAGTGAGTGCAGATACGCAGTATTTT. Protein sequence: CASSQELAGVSADTQYF.